A single TCR beta chain is shown here with its context. This entry belongs to a study of beta chain features in type 1 diabetes. The V gene end was trimmed by 8 bases and the J gene end by 7 bases; junction bases not matched to a gene: 13. Per germline, CDR1 MDHEN and CDR2 SYDVKM. The CDR3 totals 15 residues. Every bit of the isolated RNA underwent reverse transcription, so sequencing read expressed TCRB transcripts. The assay was immunoSEQ multiplex PCR, and TCRdb's table has in-frame clones only and misses some. The repertoire has around 40,000 clones, around 50% of them found once; the top ten carry approximately 2.1%.

J is TRBJ1-5 and V is TRBV28, with TRBD1 identical over 8 bases. The sample comprised Tregs from blood. The source of this sequence is a young woman in good health. The CDR3 spells CASSTATGVGQPQHF. DNA of the CDR3: TGTGCCAGCTCTACTGCGACAGGGGTCGGGCAGCCCCAGCATTTT.